One sample yielded the 30 T cell receptor beta chains listed below, sequenced in a study of T cell responses to AZD1222 COVID-19 vaccine. Profiled with immunoSEQ multiplex PCR; TCRdb holds only in-frame clones, not every one. The table records 150,000 or so clones, roughly 88% of them present only once. The source material was peripheral blood, sampled on day 0 of AZD1222 vaccination. These receptors were obtained from an adult in good health.

The chain recombines TRBV7-9 with TRBJ1-5, with D hard to call. Germline loops: CDR1 SEHNR, CDR2 FQNEAQ (reference sequence). The CDR3 spans 12 residues. Trimming took off 5 bases at V and 5 bases at J, with 7 bases between the two ends. The CDR3 DNA reads as TGTGCCAGCAGCGGACGAGATCAGCCCCAGCATTTT. Residues: CASSGRDQPQHF.

The chain combines TRBV3-1 (or the pseudogene TRBV3-2) with TRBJ1-2; D remains unclear. Deletions cut 0 bases from V and 3 bases from J, with 8 bases between. Germline V CDR1 and CDR2: LGHDT, YNNKEL (reference sequence). This CDR3 is built from 14 residues. The CDR3: CASSQEAGDYGYTF. Here the CDR3 DNA reads TGTGCCAGCAGCCAAGAGGCTGGGGACTATGGCTACACCTTC.

The rearrangement uses TRBV20-1 and TRBJ1-4, with unresolved D. The CDR3 runs to 11 residues. CDR1 is DFQATT and CDR2 is SNEGSKA in the germline V gene (reference sequence). Trimming pared 3 bases from V and 10 bases from J, leaving 9 bases between. The CDR3 nucleotides are TGCAGTGCTAGGTCCGAGGGAAAACTGTTTTTT. It translates to CSARSEGKLFF.

The chain carries TRBV7-9 and TRBJ2-1; D is ambiguous. The germline V gene has CDR1 SEHNR and CDR2 FQNEAQ (reference sequence). The germline V and J ends were trimmed by 8 bases and 1 base, with 15 bases remaining between them. The CDR3 is 15 amino acids. This chain's CDR3 is CASRPGTVSYNEQFF. The CDR3 DNA is TGTGCCAGCCGTCCCGGAACTGTTTCCTACAATGAGCAGTTCTTC.

The chain carries TRBV9 and TRBJ1-4; no clear D. The length of the CDR3 is 16 residues. Trimming stripped 0 bases from V and 3 bases from J, with 12 bases between. Looked up from germline, CDR1 is SGDLS and CDR2 is YYNGEE. This CDR3 reads CASSVGGNQPNEKLFF. The CDR3 DNA follows: TGTGCCAGCAGCGTAGGCGGGAATCAACCTAATGAAAAACTGTTTTTT.

The V and J genes are TRBV7-6 and TRBJ1-6; D is undetermined. Trimming left V 0 bases short and J 10 bases short, with 13 bases between. Germline V CDR1 and CDR2: SGHVS, FNYEAQ. The CDR3 consists of 15 residues. CDR3 nucleotides: TGTGCCAGCAGCTTAGCGGGCAGCGAGAGATCACCCCTCCACTTT. It translates to CASSLAGSERSPLHF.

The rearrangement uses TRBV5-1 and TRBJ2-1; D not resolved. V lost 0 bases to trimming and J lost 4 bases, with 8 bases between them. The CDR3 consists of 14 residues. Germline V gene data show CDR1 as SGHRS and CDR2 as YFSETQ. The CDR3 spells CASSLASVYNEQFF. Here the CDR3 DNA reads TGCGCCAGCAGCTTGGCGTCGGTTTACAATGAGCAGTTCTTC.

This chain links TRBV6-5 with TRBJ1-2; perhaps TRBD1 as D (5 bases). V lost 2 bases, J lost 2 bases, and 15 bases lay in between. From germline, CDR1 is MNHEY and CDR2 SVGAGI. The CDR3 extends over 16 amino acids. The CDR3: CASSYGAGVSNYGYTF. The DNA of the CDR3 is TGTGCCAGCAGTTACGGGGCAGGTGTATCGAACTATGGCTACACCTTC.

This chain connects TRBV5-4 to TRBJ1-5; possibly TRBD1 for D (6 bases). Germline CDR1 SGHNT, CDR2 YYREEE (reference sequence). The V and J ends lost 2 bases and 3 bases respectively, with 21 bases between them. The CDR3 contains 18 residues. CDR3 amino acids: CASSFGGGGRKANQPQHF. Here the CDR3 DNA reads TGTGCCAGCAGCTTCGGGGGAGGGGGGCGGAAAGCCAATCAGCCCCAGCATTTT.

This chain joins TRBV7-3 and TRBJ2-1; TRBD2 matches 15 bases. Germline CDR1 is SGHTA and CDR2 is FQGTGA. V shed 5 bases and J 9 bases; nucleotides not matched to a gene: 14. The CDR3 runs to 18 residues. Here the CDR3 DNA reads TGTGCCAGCAGCCCCAAAGGCGGACTAGCGGGGGGGCAGCGTGAGCAGTTCTTC. Protein sequence: CASSPKGGLAGGQREQFF.

For the CDR3, the DNA is TGTGCCTGGACACGGGGACTAGGTCAGTTCTTC. As protein: CAWTRGLGQFF. The rearrangement uses TRBV30 and TRBJ2-1; 8 positions agree with TRBD2. CDR3 length: 11 residues. From germline, CDR1 is GTSNPN and CDR2 SVGIG (reference sequence). V was pared by 4 bases and J by 13 bases, with 6 bases of the junction left unmatched.

V gene TRBV7-2 combines with J gene TRBJ1-3, with unresolved D. Germline V gene lookup returns CDR1 SGHTA and CDR2 FQGNSA. Trimming shortened V by 1 base and J by 0 bases, and 4 bases separated the two germline ends. CDR3 length: 14 residues. CDR3: CASSLDHSGNTIYF. CDR3 nucleotide sequence: TGTGCCAGCAGCTTAGATCACTCTGGAAACACCATATATTTT.

V gene TRBV7-2 combines with J gene TRBJ1-2; possibly TRBD1 for D (5 bases). The V and J ends lost 3 bases and 7 bases respectively, with 12 bases between them. From germline, CDR1 is SGHTA and CDR2 FQGNSA. This CDR3 contains 13 residues. The CDR3 reads CASSFEGARGYTF. As DNA, the CDR3 is TGTGCCAGCAGCTTCGAAGGGGCGCGTGGCTACACCTTC. The entire variable domain, with the rest obtained from reference TRBV7-2 and TRBJ1-2, is as follows: GAGVSQSPSNKVTEKGKDVELRCDPISGHTALYWYRQSLGQGLEFLIYFQGNSAPDKSGLPSDRFSAERTGGSVSTLTIQRTQQEDSAVYLCASSFEGARGYTFGSGTRLTVV.

J is TRBJ2-7 and V is TRBV4-2, with 10 bases aligning to TRBD1. This CDR3 comprises 15 residues. The germline gives CDR1 LGHNA, CDR2 YNFKEQ. J gave up 6 bases and V 10 bases, and 15 bases lay outside the gene matches. CDR3 nucleotides: TGTGCCATCGGCCCCGCCGGGACAGGGGTCGGCGAGCAGTACTTC. Amino acids: CAIGPAGTGVGEQYF.

The gene calls are TRBV18 and TRBJ1-4; D not certain. The CDR3 consists of 15 residues. CDR1 and CDR2 from the germline V gene are KGHSH and LQKENI. With 3 bases removed from V and 8 bases from J, the gap between germline ends came to 16 bases. As DNA, the CDR3 is TGTGCCAGCTCACCCCCTTCCGAGGGATGGGAAAAACTGTTTTTT. Its translation: CASSPPSEGWEKLFF. Filled out from reference TRBV18 and TRBJ1-4, the complete variable domain reads NAGVMQNPRHLVRRRGQEARLRCSPMKGHSHVYWYRQLPEEGLKFMVYLQKENIIDESGMPKERFSAEFPKEGPSILRIQQVVRGDSAAYFCASSPPSEGWEKLFFGSGTQLSVL.

A note on this clone: The sample carries other DNA sequences with the same CDR3. The CDR3 nucleotides read TGTGCCACCTCCGGGGGTTCCTACGAGCAGTACTTC. This translates into CATSGGSYEQYF. The chain is built from TRBV24-1 and TRBJ2-7, with TRBD2 as a possible D gene (6 bases). This CDR3 has 12 amino acids. CDR1 and CDR2 from the germline V gene are KGHDR and SFDVKD. V shed 9 bases and J shed 1 base, with 9 bases lying between them.

The chain carries TRBV11-2 and TRBJ1-2, with 8 bases aligning to TRBD1. Germline lookup yields CDR1 SGHAT and CDR2 FQNNGV. V shed 5 bases, J shed 7 bases, and the junction held 12 bases outside the gene matches. The CDR3 is 15 residues long. The DNA of the CDR3 is TGTGCCAGCAGCGGCCTAGGCGCAGGGGGCCCTGGCTACACCTTC. Protein: CASSGLGAGGPGYTF.

V gene TRBV27 combines with J gene TRBJ2-3; 13 nucleotides agree with TRBD2. The J segment lost 4 bases and the V segment lost 5 bases, leaving 3 bases of the junction unmatched. The CDR3 loop spans 15 amino acids. Germline V gene sequence: CDR1 MNHEY, CDR2 SMNVEV (reference sequence). CDR3 coding DNA: TGTGCCAGCAGTCCGGGACTAGCGGGGCCAGATACGCAGTATTTT. Translating gives CASSPGLAGPDTQYF.

V and J are TRBV6-5 and TRBJ1-6, with 7 bases aligning to TRBD1. Trimming took 2 bases from V and 7 from J; bases not matched to a gene: 2. This CDR3 region has 14 residues. Germline lookup yields CDR1 MNHEY and CDR2 SVGAGI. The CDR3 nucleotides read TGTGCCAGCAGTTACGACAGGGAAAATTCACCCCTCCACTTT. Protein: CASSYDRENSPLHF.

The chain is built from TRBV18 and TRBJ1-2, with 8 bases matching TRBD1. Germline trimming cut 3 bases from V and 7 bases from J; bases unmatched to any gene: 10. CDR1 is KGHSH and CDR2 is LQKENI in the germline V gene. The CDR3 is made up of 15 amino acids. The CDR3: CASSPAGAGGFGYTF. DNA of the CDR3: TGTGCCAGCTCACCCGCCGGGGCAGGGGGCTTTGGCTACACCTTC.

This clone was detected only once. J is TRBJ1-6 and V is TRBV28; D is ambiguous. Germline V CDR1 and CDR2: MDHEN, SYDVKM. The CDR3 totals 17 residues. Trimming cost V 8 bases and J 6 bases, with 23 bases left between them. The CDR3 reads CASGSWVRVDGNSPLHF. CDR3 in DNA: TGTGCCAGCGGGTCCTGGGTGCGGGTGGACGGTAATTCACCCCTCCACTTT.

The chain is built from TRBV28 and TRBJ2-3; 10 bases align to TRBD1. Trimming cost V 6 bases and J 2 bases; bases outside gene matches: 2. Per germline, CDR1 MDHEN and CDR2 SYDVKM. This CDR3 comprises 14 residues. The CDR3 protein is CASRTGGNTDTQYF. CDR3 in DNA: TGTGCCAGCAGGACAGGGGGCAACACAGATACGCAGTATTTT.

The CDR3 nucleotides are TGTGCTAGTGGTTTGTTAGATACGCAGTATTTT. This translates into CASGLLDTQYF. The rearrangement links TRBV12-5 to TRBJ2-3; no clear D gene. Germline V lookup: CDR1 LGHNT, CDR2 FRNRAP. Trimming removed 2 bases from V and 5 bases from J, with 2 bases in between. The CDR3 is made up of 11 amino acids. Full variable domain (remainder filled in from reference TRBV12-5 and TRBJ2-3): DARVTQTPRHKVTEMGQEVTMRCQPILGHNTVFWYRQTMMQGLELLAYFRNRAPLDDSGMPKDRFSAEMPDATLATLKIQPSEPRDSAVYFCASGLLDTQYFGPGTRLTVL.

This clone has just a few counts. The V call is TRBV15, the J call TRBJ1-3, with unresolved D. The germline V gene has CDR1 LNHNV and CDR2 YYDKDF (reference sequence). The V gene lost 4 bases and the J gene lost 0 bases, with 4 bases spanning the gap. This CDR3 is 13 amino acids long. This CDR3 is CATSTGSGNTIYF. The CDR3 bases are TGTGCCACCAGCACTGGCTCTGGAAACACCATATATTTT.

The chain is built from TRBV7-3 and TRBJ2-5; 10 bases align to TRBD1. Trimming removed 6 bases from V and 8 bases from J; junction bases left unmatched: 6. Germline V gives CDR1 SGHTA, CDR2 FQGTGA. The CDR3 is 13 amino acids. The CDR3 coding sequence is TGTGCCAGCAGTTGGGACAGGGGTGAAACCCAGTACTTC. This gives the protein CASSWDRGETQYF.

This chain's CDR3 is CASSYDSYEQYF. CDR3 sequence (DNA): TGTGCCAGCAGTTACGACAGCTACGAGCAGTACTTC. The chain recombines TRBV6-2 or TRBV6-3 with TRBJ2-7; D perhaps matches TRBD1 (5 bases). Between the trimmed V and J ends, which lost 2 bases and 3 bases, there was a span of 5 bases. Per the germline V gene, CDR1 is MNHEY and CDR2 is SVGEGT. The CDR3 loop spans 12 amino acids.

The chain couples TRBV19 to TRBJ1-1; D might be TRBD1 (6 bases). The V gene lost 5 bases and the J gene lost 7 bases, with 20 bases spanning the gap. CDR3 length equals 15 residues. Germline loops: CDR1 LNHDA, CDR2 SQIVND (reference sequence). CDR3 sequence (DNA): TGTGCCAGTAGTCCGCGACAGAGTAGGGGGGTTGAAGCTTTCTTT. This codes for CASSPRQSRGVEAFF. Complete variable domain (other parts from reference TRBV19 and TRBJ1-1): DGGITQSPKYLFRKEGQNVTLSCEQNLNHDAMYWYRQDPGQGLRLIYYSQIVNDFQKGDIAEGYSVSREKKESFPLTVTSAQKNPTAFYLCASSPRQSRGVEAFFGQGTRLTVV.

This clone was seen a few times. The chain has TRBV30 and TRBJ1-6, with a weak D call TRBD1 (6 bases). Deletions cut 0 bases from V and 5 bases from J, with 8 bases between. The germline V gene has CDR1 GTSNPN and CDR2 SVGIG (reference sequence). This CDR3 has 14 amino acids. CDR3 sequence (DNA): TGTGCCTGGAGTGTGGACAGTAATAATTCACCCCTCCACTTT. This translates into CAWSVDSNNSPLHF.

A note on this clone: The junction departs from the called germline gene at one end, perhaps through a read error. The chain links TRBV4-1 to TRBJ2-3, with TRBD2 identical over 12 bases. This CDR3 comprises 16 residues. Germline CDR1 reads MGHRA; CDR2 reads YSYEKL. The CDR3 DNA sequence: TGCGCCAGCAGCCTGACGACTAGCGGGGGAACAGCTACGCAGTATTTT. Translation: CASSLTTSGGTATQYF.

The chain combines TRBV19 with TRBJ1-1; a weak D match, TRBD1 (5 bases). Germline CDR1 and CDR2: LNHDA and SQIVND (reference sequence). This CDR3 has 14 amino acids. Trimming removed 8 bases at V and 0 bases at J, with 13 bases between. Here the CDR3 DNA reads TGTGCCAGTCGGGGGGGGTACCTGAACACTGAAGCTTTCTTT. Its translation is CASRGGYLNTEAFF.